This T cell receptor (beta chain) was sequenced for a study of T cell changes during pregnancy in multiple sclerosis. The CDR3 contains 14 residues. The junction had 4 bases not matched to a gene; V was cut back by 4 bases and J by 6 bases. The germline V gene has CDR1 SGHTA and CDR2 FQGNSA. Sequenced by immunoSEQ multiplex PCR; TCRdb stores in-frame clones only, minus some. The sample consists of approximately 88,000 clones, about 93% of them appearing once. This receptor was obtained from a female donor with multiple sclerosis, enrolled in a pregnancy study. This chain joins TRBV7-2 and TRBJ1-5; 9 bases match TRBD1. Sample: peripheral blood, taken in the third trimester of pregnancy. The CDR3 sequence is CASSSTGGSQPQHF. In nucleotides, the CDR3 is TGTGCCAGCAGCTCGACAGGGGGGAGTCAGCCCCAGCATTTT.